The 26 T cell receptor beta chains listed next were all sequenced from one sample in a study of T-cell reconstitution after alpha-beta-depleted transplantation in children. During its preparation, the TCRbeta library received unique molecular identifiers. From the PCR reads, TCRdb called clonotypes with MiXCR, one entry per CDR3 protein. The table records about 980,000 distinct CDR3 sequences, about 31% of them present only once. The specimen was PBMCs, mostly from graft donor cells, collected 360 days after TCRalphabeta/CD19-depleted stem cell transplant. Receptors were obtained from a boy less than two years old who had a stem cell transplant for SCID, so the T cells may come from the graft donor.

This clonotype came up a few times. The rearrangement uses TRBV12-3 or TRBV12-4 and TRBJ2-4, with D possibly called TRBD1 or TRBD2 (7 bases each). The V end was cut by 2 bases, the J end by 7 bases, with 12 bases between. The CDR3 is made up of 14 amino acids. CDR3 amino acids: CASSLSRGGNIQYF. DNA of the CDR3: TGTGCCAGCAGTTTAAGCAGGGGGGGGAACATTCAGTACTTC.

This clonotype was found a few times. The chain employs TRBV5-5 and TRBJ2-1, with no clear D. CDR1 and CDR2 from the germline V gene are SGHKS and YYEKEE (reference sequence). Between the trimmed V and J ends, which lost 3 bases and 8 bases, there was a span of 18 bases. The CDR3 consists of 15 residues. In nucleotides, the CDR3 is TGTGCCAGCAGCTATTCTCTGGGCGTACGCGATGAGCAGTTCTTC. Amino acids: CASSYSLGVRDEQFF.

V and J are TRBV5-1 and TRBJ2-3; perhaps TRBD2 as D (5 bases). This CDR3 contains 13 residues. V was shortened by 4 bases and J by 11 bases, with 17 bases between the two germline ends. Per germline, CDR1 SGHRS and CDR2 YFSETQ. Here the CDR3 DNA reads TGCGCCAGCAGCGGAGGATCCGACCTGAAGCAGTATTTT. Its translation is CASSGGSDLKQYF.

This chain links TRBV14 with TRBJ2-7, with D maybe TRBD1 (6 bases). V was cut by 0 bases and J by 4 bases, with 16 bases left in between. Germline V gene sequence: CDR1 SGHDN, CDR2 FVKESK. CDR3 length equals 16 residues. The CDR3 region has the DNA TGTGCCAGCAGCCAAGATCCCCAGGGGATGTCGTACGAGCAGTACTTC. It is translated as CASSQDPQGMSYEQYF.

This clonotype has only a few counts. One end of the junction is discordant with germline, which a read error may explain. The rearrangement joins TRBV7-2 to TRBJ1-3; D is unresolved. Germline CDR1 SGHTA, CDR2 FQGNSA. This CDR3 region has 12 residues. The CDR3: CASSLAVNTIYF. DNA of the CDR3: TGTGCCAGCAGCCTAGCGGTAAACACCATATATTTT.

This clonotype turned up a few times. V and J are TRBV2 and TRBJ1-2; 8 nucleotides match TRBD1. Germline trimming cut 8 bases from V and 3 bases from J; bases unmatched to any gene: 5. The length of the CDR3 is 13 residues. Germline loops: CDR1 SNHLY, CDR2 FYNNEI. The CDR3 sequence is CASPTGGDYGYTF. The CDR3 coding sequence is TGTGCCAGCCCTACAGGGGGGGACTATGGCTACACCTTC.

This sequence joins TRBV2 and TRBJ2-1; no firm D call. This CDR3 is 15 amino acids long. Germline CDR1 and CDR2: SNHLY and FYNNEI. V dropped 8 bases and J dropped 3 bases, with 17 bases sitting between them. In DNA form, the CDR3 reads TGTGCCAGCGTAAATTGGGTCTCTCTCTACAATGAGCAGTTCTTC. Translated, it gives CASVNWVSLYNEQFF.

CDR3 coding DNA: TGTGCCAGCAGCCACCCAGGGGGGTATGGCTACACCTTC. Its translation: CASSHPGGYGYTF. The V call is TRBV12-3 or TRBV12-4, the J call TRBJ1-2; 7 positions match TRBD1. Unmatched junction bases numbered 6, after V lost 6 bases and J lost 5 bases. CDR3 length: 13 residues.

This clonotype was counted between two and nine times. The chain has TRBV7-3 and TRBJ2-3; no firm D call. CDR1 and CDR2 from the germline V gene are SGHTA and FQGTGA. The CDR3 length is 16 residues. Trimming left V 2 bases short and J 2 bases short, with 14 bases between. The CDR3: CASSLGRGGDTDTQYF. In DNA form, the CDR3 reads TGTGCCAGCAGCTTAGGGCGTGGTGGGGACACAGATACGCAGTATTTT.

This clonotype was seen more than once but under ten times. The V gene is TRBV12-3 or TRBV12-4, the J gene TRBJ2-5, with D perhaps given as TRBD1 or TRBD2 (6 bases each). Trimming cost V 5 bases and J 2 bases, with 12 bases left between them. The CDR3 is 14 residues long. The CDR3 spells CASSTGGLQETQYF. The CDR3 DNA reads TGTGCCAGCAGTACCGGGGGCCTGCAAGAGACCCAGTACTTC.

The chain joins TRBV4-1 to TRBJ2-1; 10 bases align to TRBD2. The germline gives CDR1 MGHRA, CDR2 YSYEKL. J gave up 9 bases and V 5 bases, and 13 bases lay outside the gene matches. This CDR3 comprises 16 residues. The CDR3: CASSTGTSGGGGEQFF. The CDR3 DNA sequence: TGCGCCAGCAGCACAGGGACCAGCGGGGGGGGCGGTGAGCAGTTCTTC.

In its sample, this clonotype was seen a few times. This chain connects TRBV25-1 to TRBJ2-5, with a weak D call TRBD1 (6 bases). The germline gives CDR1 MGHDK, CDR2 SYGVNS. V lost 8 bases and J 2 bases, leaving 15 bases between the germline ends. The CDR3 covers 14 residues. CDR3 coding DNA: TGTGCCAGCGCAAAGGGACACCTACAAGAGACCCAGTACTTC. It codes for CASAKGHLQETQYF.

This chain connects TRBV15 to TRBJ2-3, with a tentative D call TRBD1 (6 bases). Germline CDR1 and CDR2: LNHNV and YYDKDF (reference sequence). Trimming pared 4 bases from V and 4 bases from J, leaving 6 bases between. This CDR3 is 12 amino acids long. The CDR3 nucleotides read TGTGCCACCAGCAAGGGGGCAGATACGCAGTATTTT. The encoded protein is CATSKGADTQYF.

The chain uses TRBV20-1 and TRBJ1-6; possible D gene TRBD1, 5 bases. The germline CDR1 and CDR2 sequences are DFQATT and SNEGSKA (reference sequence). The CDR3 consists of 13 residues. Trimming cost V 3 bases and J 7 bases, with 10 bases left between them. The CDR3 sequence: CSARGVLNSPLHF. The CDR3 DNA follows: TGCAGTGCTAGGGGGGTGCTAAATTCACCCCTCCACTTT.

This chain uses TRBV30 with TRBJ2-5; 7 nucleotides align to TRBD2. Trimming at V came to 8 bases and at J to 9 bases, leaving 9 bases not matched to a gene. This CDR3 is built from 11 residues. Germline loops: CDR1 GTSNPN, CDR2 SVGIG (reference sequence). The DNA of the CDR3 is TGTGCCGGTCAAACGGGGGGATCCCAGTACTTC. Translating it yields CAGQTGGSQYF.

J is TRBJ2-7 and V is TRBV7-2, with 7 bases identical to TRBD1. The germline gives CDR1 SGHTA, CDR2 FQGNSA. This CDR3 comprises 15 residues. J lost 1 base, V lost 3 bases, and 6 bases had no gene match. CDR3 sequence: CASSFSGGDSYEQYF. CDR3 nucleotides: TGTGCCAGCAGCTTTTCAGGGGGAGATTCCTACGAGCAGTACTTC. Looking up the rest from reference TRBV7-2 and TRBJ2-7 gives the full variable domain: GAGVSQSPSNKVTEKGKDVELRCDPISGHTALYWYRQSLGQGLEFLIYFQGNSAPDKSGLPSDRFSAERTGGSVSTLTIQRTQQEDSAVYLCASSFSGGDSYEQYFGPGTRLTVT.

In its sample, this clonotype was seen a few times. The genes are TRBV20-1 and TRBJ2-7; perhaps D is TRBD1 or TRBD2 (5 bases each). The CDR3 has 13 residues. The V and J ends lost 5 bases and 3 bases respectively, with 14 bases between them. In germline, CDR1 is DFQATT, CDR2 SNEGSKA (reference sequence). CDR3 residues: CSALPGAGYEQYF. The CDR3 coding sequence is TGCAGTGCTCTTCCCGGGGCCGGCTACGAGCAGTACTTC.

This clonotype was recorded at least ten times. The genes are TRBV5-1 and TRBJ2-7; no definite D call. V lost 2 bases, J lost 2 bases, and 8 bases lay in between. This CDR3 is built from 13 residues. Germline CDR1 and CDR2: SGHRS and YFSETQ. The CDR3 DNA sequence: TGCGCCAGCAGCTTCGGGCTTCCCTACGAGCAGTACTTC. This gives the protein CASSFGLPYEQYF.

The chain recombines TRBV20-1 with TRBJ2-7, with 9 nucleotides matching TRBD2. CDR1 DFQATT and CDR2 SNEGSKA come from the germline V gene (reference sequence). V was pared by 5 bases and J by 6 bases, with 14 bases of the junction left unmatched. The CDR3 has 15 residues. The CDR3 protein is CSAHKRGAHRGEQYF. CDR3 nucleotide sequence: TGCAGTGCTCATAAGCGGGGGGCCCACAGGGGCGAGCAGTACTTC.

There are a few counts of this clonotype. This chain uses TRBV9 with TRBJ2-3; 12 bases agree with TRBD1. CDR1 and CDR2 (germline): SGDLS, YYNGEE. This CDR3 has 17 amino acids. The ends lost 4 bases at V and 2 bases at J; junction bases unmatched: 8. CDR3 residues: CASSSRDRGRPTDTQYF. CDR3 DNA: TGTGCCAGCAGCTCCCGGGACAGGGGGCGCCCCACAGATACGCAGTATTTT.

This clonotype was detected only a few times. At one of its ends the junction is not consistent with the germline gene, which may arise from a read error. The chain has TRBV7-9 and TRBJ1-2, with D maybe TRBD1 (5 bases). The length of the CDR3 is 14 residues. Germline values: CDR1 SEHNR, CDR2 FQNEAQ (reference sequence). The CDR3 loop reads CASSLVGTDYGYTF. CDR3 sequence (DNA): TGTGCCAGCAGTTTAGTAGGGACTGACTATGGCTACACCTTC.

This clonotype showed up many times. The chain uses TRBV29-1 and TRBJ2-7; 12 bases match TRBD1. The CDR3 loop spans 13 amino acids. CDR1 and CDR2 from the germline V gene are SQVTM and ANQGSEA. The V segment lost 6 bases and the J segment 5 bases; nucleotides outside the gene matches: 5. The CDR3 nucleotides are TGCAGCGTGCTGGGACAGGGGGCCGACGAGCAGTACTTC. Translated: CSVLGQGADEQYF.

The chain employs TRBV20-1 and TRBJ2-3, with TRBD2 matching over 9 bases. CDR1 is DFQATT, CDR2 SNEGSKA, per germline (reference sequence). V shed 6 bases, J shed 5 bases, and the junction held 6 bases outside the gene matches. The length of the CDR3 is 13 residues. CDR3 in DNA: TGCAGTGCCCCGGGACTAGCCCAAGATACGCAGTATTTT. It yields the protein CSAPGLAQDTQYF.

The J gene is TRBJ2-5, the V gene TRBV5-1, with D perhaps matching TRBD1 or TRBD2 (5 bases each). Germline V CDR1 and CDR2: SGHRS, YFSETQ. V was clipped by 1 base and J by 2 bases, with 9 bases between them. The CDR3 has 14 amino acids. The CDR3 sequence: CASSLLGAQETQYF. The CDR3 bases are TGCGCCAGCAGCTTGCTCGGGGCACAAGAGACCCAGTACTTC.

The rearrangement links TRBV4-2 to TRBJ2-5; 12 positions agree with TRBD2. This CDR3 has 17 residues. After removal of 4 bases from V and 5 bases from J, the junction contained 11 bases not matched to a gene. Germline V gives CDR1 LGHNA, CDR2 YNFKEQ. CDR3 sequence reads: CASSRRLAGGLMETQYF. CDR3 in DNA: TGTGCCAGCAGCCGGCGGCTAGCGGGGGGGCTGATGGAGACCCAGTACTTC.

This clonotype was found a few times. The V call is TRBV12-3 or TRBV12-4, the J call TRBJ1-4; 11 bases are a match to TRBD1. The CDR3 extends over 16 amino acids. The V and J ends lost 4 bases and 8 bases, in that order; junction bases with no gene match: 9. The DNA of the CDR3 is TGTGCCAGCAGTTGGACTGCCGGGACAGGGGGAGAAAAACTGTTTTTT. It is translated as CASSWTAGTGGEKLFF.